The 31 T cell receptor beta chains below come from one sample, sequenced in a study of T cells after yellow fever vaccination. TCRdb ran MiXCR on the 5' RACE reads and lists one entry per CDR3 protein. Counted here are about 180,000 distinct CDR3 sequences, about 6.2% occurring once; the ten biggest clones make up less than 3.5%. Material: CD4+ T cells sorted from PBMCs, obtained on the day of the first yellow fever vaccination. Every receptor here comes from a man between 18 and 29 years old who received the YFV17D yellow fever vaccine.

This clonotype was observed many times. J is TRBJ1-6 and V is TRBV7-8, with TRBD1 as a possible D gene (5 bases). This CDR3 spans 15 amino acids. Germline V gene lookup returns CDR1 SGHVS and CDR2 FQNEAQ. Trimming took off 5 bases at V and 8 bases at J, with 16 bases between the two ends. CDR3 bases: TGTGCCAGCAGCATCGGGGTGGGGCCGGATTCACCCCTCCACTTT. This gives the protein CASSIGVGPDSPLHF.

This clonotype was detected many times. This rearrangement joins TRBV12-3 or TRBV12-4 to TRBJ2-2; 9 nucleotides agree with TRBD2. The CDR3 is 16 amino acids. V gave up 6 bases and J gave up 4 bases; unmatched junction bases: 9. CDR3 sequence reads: CASRWGGGVGTGELFF. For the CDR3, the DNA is TGTGCCAGCAGATGGGGCGGGGGGGTTGGCACCGGGGAGCTGTTTTTT.

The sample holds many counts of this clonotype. CDR3 in amino acids: CASSSRGGTSTDTQYF. CDR3 in DNA: TGTGCCAGCAGTTCCCGGGGAGGTACTAGCACAGATACGCAGTATTTT. The genes are TRBV28 and TRBJ2-3; weak D call: TRBD2 (6 bases). Germline CDR1 and CDR2: MDHEN and SYDVKM. V was trimmed by 4 bases and J by 0 bases, leaving 14 bases between them. This CDR3 spans 16 amino acids. Drawing the rest from reference TRBV28 and TRBJ2-3, the complete variable domain is DVKVTQSSRYLVKRTGEKVFLECVQDMDHENMFWYRQDPGLGLRLIYFSYDVKMKEKGDIPEGYSVSREKKERFSLILESASTNQTSMYLCASSSRGGTSTDTQYFGPGTRLTVL.

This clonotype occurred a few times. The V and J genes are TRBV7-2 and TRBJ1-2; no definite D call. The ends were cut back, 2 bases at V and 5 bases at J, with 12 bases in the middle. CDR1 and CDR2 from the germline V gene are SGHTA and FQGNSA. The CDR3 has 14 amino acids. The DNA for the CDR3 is TGTGCCAGCAGCTTAAGATACAGCTCGTATGGCTACACCTTC. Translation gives CASSLRYSSYGYTF.

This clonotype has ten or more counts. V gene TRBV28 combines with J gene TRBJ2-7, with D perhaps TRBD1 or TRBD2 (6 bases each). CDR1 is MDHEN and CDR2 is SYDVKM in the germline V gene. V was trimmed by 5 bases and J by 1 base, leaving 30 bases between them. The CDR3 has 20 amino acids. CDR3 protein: CASSTTPGRGQILWSYEQYV. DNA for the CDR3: TGTGCCAGCAGTACAACCCCTGGGCGGGGACAAATCTTGTGGTCCTACGAGCAGTACGTC.

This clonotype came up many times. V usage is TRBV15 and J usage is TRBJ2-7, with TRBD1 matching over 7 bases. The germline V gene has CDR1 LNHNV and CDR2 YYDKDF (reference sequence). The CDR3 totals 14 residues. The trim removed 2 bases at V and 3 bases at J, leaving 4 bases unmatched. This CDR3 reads CATSRTGQSYEQYF. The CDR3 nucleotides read TGTGCCACCAGCAGAACGGGACAGAGCTACGAGCAGTACTTC.

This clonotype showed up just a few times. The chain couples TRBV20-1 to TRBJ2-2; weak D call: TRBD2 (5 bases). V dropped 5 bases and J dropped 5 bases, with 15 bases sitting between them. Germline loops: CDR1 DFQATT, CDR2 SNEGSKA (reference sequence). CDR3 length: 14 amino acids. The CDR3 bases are TGCAGTGCTTTGGACTTTCCAATGACCGGGGAGCTGTTTTTT. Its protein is CSALDFPMTGELFF.

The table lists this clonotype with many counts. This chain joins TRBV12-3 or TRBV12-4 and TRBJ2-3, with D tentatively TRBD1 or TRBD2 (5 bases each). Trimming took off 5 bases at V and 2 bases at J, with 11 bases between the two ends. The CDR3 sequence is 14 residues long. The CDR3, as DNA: TGTGCCAGCAGTCCTGAGGGGTACACAGATACGCAGTATTTT. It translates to CASSPEGYTDTQYF.

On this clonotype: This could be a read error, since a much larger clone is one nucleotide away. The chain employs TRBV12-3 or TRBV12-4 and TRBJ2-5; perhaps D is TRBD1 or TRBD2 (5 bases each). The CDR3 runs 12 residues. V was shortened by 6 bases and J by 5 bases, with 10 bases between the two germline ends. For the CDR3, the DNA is TGTGCCAGCAGCGCAGGGAGCGAGACCCAGTACTTC. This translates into CASSAGSETQYF.

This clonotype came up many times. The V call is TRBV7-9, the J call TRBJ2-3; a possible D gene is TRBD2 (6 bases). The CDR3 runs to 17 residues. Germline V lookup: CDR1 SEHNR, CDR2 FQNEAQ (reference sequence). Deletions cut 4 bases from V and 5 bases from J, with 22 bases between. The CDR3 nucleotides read TGTGCCAGCAGCTCCGGGTGGGTCGGACGGAGGGGAGATACGCAGTATTTT. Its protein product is CASSSGWVGRRGDTQYF.

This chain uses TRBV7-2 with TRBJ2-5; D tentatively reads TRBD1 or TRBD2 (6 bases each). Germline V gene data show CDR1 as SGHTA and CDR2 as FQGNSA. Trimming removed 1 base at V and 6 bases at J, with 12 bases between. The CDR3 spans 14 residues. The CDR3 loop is CASSLEGGRKTQYF. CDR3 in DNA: TGTGCCAGCAGCTTAGAAGGGGGGCGGAAGACCCAGTACTTC. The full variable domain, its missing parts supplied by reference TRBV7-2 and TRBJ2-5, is GAGVSQSPSNKVTEKGKDVELRCDPISGHTALYWYRQSLGQGLEFLIYFQGNSAPDKSGLPSDRFSAERTGGSVSTLTIQRTQQEDSAVYLCASSLEGGRKTQYFGPGTRLLVL.

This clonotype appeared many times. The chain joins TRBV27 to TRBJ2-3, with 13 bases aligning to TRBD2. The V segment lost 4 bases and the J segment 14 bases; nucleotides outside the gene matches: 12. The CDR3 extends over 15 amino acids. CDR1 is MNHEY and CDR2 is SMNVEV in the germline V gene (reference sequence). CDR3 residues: CASSSMTSGGPPGYF. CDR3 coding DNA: TGTGCCAGCAGTTCCATGACTAGCGGGGGGCCCCCTGGGTATTTT.

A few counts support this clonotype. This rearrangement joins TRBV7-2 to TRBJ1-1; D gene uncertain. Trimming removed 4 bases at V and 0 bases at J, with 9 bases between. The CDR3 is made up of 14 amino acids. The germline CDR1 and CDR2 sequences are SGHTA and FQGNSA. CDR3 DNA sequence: TGTGCCAGCAGCTCCCCCCGGGTGAACACTGAAGCTTTCTTT. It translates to CASSSPRVNTEAFF.

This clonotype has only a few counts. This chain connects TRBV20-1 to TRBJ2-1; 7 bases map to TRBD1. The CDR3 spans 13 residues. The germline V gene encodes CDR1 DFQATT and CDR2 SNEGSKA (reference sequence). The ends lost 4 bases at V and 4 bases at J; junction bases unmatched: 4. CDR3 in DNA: TGCAGTGCTACCCGGGACAGTTACAATGAGCAGTTCTTC. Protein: CSATRDSYNEQFF.

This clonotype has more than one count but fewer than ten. The CDR3 sequence is CASSLVFRQASGGYTF. The DNA of the CDR3 is TGTGCCAGCAGTTTAGTGTTCAGACAGGCCTCAGGGGGCTACACCTTC. The chain employs TRBV12-3 or TRBV12-4 and TRBJ1-2; the D gene is possibly TRBD1 (6 bases). V shed 1 base and J shed 8 bases, with 20 bases lying between them. CDR3 length: 16 amino acids.

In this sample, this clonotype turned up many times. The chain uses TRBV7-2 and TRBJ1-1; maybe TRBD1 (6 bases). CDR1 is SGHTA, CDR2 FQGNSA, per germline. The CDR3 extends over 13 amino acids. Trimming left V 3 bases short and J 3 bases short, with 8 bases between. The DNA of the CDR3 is TGTGCCAGCAGCTTGACAGGTTACACTGAAGCTTTCTTT. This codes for CASSLTGYTEAFF.

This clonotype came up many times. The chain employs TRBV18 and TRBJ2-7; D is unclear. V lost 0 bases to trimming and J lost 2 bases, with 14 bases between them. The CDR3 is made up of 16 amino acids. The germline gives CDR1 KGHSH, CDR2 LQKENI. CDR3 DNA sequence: TGTGCCAGCTCACCACCGGCTCAACTCTTAGCCTACGAGCAGTACTTC. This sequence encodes CASSPPAQLLAYEQYF.

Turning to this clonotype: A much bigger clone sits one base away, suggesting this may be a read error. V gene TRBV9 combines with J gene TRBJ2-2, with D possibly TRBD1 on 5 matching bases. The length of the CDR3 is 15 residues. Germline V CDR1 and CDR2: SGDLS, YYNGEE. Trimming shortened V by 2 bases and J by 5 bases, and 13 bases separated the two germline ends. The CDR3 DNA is TGTGCCAGCAGCGTGCGACATGGGGCGACCGGGGAGCTGTTTTTT. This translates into CASSVRHGATGELFF.

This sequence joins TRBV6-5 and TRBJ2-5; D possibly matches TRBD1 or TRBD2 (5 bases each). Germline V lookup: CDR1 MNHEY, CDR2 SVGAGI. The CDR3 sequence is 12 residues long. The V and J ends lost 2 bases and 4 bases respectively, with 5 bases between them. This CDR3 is CASSYGGETQYF. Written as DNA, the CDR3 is TGTGCCAGCAGTTACGGGGGAGAGACCCAGTACTTC.

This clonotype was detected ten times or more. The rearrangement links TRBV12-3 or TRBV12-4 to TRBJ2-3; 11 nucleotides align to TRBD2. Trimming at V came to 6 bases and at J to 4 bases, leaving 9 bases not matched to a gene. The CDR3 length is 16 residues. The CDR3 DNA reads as TGTGCCAGCAGGGGACTAGCGGCAGCCGCACCAGATACGCAGTATTTT. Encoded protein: CASRGLAAAAPDTQYF.

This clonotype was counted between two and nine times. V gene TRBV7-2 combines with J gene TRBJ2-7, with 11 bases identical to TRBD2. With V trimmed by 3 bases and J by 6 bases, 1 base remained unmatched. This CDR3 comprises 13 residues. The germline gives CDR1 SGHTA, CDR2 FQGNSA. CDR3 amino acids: CASSFLAGGEQYV. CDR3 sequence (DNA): TGTGCCAGCAGCTTCCTAGCGGGGGGCGAGCAGTACGTC.

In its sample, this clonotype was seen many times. CDR3 sequence reads: CSASPTSGFTDTQYF. The CDR3, as DNA: TGCAGCGCATCCCCGACTAGCGGATTTACAGATACGCAGTATTTT. The rearrangement links TRBV29-1 to TRBJ2-3, with 9 positions matching TRBD2. There are 15 residues in the CDR3. V shed 7 bases, J shed 3 bases, and the junction held 11 bases outside the gene matches. Germline V lookup: CDR1 SQVTM, CDR2 ANQGSEA.

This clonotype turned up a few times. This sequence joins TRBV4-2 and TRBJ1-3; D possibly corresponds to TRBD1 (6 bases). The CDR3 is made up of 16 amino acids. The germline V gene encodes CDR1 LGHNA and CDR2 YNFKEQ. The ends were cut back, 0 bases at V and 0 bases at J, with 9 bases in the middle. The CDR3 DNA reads TGTGCCAGCAGCCAAGATAGGGGGATCTCTGGAAACACCATATATTTT. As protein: CASSQDRGISGNTIYF.

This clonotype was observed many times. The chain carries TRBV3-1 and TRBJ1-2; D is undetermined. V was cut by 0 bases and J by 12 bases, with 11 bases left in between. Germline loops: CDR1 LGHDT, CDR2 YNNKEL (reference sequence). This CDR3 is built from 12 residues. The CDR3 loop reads CASSQDRRLHTF. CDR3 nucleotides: TGTGCCAGCAGCCAAGATAGGCGGCTGCACACCTTC.

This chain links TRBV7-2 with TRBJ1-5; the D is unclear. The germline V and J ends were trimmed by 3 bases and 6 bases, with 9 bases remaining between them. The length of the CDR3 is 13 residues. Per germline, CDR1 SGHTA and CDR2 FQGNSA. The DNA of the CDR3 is TGTGCCAGCAGCTTCGAGGGATCTCAGCCCCAGCATTTT. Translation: CASSFEGSQPQHF.

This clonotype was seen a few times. Here the CDR3 reads CASSSTRVEAFF. In nucleotides, the CDR3 is TGTGCCAGCAGCTCCACGAGAGTTGAAGCTTTCTTT. V usage is TRBV7-9 and J usage is TRBJ1-1, with D unresolved. V lost 4 bases and J 7 bases, leaving 10 bases between the germline ends. Per germline, CDR1 SEHNR and CDR2 FQNEAQ (reference sequence). The CDR3 covers 12 residues.

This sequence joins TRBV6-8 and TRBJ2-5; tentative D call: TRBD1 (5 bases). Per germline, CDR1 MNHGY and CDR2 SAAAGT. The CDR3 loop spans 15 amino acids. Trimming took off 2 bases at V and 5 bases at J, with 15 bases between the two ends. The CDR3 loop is CASSYVRPGKETQYF. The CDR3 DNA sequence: TGTGCCAGCAGTTACGTGCGGCCAGGGAAGGAGACCCAGTACTTC.

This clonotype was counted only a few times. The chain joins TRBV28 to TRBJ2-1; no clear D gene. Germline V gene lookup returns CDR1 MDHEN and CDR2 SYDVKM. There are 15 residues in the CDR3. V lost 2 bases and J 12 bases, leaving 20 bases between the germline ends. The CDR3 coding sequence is TGTGCCAGCAGTTTACCCAGTCGCGCTTCAGGTGCGCAGTTCTTC. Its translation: CASSLPSRASGAQFF.

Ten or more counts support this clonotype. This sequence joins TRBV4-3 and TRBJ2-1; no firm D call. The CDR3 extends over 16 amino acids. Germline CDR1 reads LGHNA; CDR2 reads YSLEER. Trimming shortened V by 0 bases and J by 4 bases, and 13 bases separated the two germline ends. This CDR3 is CASSQDYREWYNEQFF. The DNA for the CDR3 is TGCGCCAGCAGCCAAGATTATCGTGAGTGGTACAATGAGCAGTTCTTC.

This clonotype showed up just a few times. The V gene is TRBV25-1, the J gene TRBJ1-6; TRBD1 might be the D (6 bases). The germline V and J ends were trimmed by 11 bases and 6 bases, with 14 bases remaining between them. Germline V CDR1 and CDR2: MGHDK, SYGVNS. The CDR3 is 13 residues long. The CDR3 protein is CAGDPGVNSPLHF. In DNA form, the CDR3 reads TGTGCCGGTGATCCAGGGGTTAATTCACCCCTCCACTTT.

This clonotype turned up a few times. This CDR3 reads CASRENTGELFF. The CDR3 nucleotides are TGCGCCAGCAGAGAGAACACCGGGGAGCTGTTTTTT. The J gene is TRBJ2-2, the V gene TRBV5-1; D remains unclear. CDR1 is SGHRS and CDR2 is YFSETQ in the germline V gene. This CDR3 is 12 amino acids long. Trimming left V 5 bases short and J 1 base short, with 3 bases between.